The 4 T cell receptor beta chains given below trace back to one sample, sequenced in a study of T-cell reconstitution after alpha-beta-depleted transplantation in children. Preparation of the TCRbeta library was carried out with unique molecular identifiers. TCRdb used MiXCR to reprocess the PCR reads, holding one entry per CDR3 protein. The table lists 900,000 or so distinct CDR3 sequences, approximately 15% of them singletons. This specimen consisted of PBMCs, mostly from graft donor cells, obtained 360 days after TCRalphabeta/CD19-depleted stem cell transplant. Every receptor here comes from a male patient between 5 and 17 years old who had a stem cell transplant for acute lymphoblastic leukemia, so the T cells may come from the graft donor.

The chain combines TRBV11-1 with TRBJ1-2, with D hard to call. The CDR3 is 14 residues long. Trimming took off 3 bases at V and 3 bases at J, with 11 bases between the two ends. Germline V gene data show CDR1 as SGHAT and CDR2 as FQDESV (reference sequence). This CDR3 is CASSFSGGDYGYTF. The CDR3 DNA follows: TGTGCCAGCAGCTTTTCAGGCGGTGACTATGGCTACACCTTC.

This clonotype showed up just a few times. The chain combines TRBV5-1 with TRBJ2-7; D is possibly TRBD2 (5 bases). V lost 0 bases and J 3 bases, leaving 25 bases between the germline ends. This CDR3 spans 19 amino acids. CDR1 and CDR2 (germline): SGHRS, YFSETQ. CDR3 amino acids: CASSLVVGDLYSGNYEQYF. CDR3 in DNA: TGCGCCAGCAGCTTGGTGGTGGGAGATTTATATAGTGGCAACTACGAGCAGTACTTC. Full variable domain (rest looked up from reference TRBV5-1 and TRBJ2-7): KAGVTQTPRYLIKTRGQQVTLSCSPISGHRSVSWYQQTPGQGLQFLFEYFSETQRNKGNFPGRFSGRQFSNSRSEMNVSTLELGDSALYLCASSLVVGDLYSGNYEQYFGPGTRLTVT.

This clonotype was counted between two and nine times. The rearrangement links TRBV5-8 to TRBJ1-5, with D tentatively TRBD1 (5 bases). The V gene's germline CDR1 is SGHTS and CDR2 YDEGEE. Trimming cost V 2 bases and J 2 bases, with 8 bases left between them. CDR3 length: 14 amino acids. DNA for the CDR3: TGTGCCAGCAGCTTACTACAGGGCAATCAGCCCCAGCATTTT. Translated, it gives CASSLLQGNQPQHF.

The J gene is TRBJ2-3, the V gene TRBV5-1; the match to TRBD1 covers 8 bases. Losses at the gene ends were 0 bases for V and 1 base for J; bases not matched to a gene: 10. The CDR3 contains 18 residues. Germline CDR1 SGHRS, CDR2 YFSETQ. The CDR3 DNA sequence: TGCGCCAGCAGCTTGGCCGTCACAGGGGGATTCGGCACAGATACGCAGTATTTT. Amino acids: CASSLAVTGGFGTDTQYF.